Below are 9 T cell receptor beta chains sequenced from a single sample in a study of blood T cell repertoires in COVID-19. Some clones are missing from TCRdb's copy, which holds only in-frame ones; the method was immunoSEQ multiplex PCR. The sample comprises about 98,000 clones, around nine tenths of which are singletons, and over 2.5% rests with the top ten. Sequencing was done on a sample of peripheral blood. The receptors shown here come from a man aged 50 to 59 with active or convalescent COVID-19.

The V gene is TRBV5-6, the J gene TRBJ2-5; 10 nucleotides line up with TRBD2. Germline CDR1 reads SGHDT; CDR2 reads YYEEEE. The CDR3 sequence is 15 residues long. V shed 2 bases, J shed 4 bases, and the junction held 5 bases outside the gene matches. CDR3 amino acids: CASSLSGGAGETQYF. The CDR3 DNA reads as TGTGCCAGCAGCTTAAGCGGGGGGGCAGGAGAGACCCAGTACTTC.

CDR3 in amino acids: CASSRQYSSGNTIYF. CDR3 DNA sequence: TGTGCCAGCAGCCGACAGTATAGTTCTGGAAACACCATATATTTT. The chain recombines TRBV11-2 with TRBJ1-3; D might be TRBD1 (5 bases). Deletions cut 5 bases from V and 1 base from J, with 12 bases between. This CDR3 comprises 15 residues. Germline CDR1 is SGHAT and CDR2 is FQNNGV.

The chain couples TRBV10-2 to TRBJ2-7, with D possibly being TRBD1 (6 bases). Germline loops: CDR1 WSHSY, CDR2 SAAADI. Trimming pared 6 bases from V and 4 bases from J, leaving 10 bases between. The CDR3 extends over 12 amino acids. CDR3 DNA: TGCGCCAGCAGAGCGACAGGATACGAGCAGTACGTC. This sequence encodes CASRATGYEQYV.

This rearrangement joins TRBV7-9 to TRBJ2-5; 9 bases line up with TRBD1. V shed 5 bases, J shed 5 bases, and the junction held 9 bases outside the gene matches. Germline values: CDR1 SEHNR, CDR2 FQNEAQ (reference sequence). This CDR3 contains 15 residues. CDR3 in amino acids: CASSLQGASGETQYF. DNA of the CDR3: TGTGCCAGCAGCCTACAGGGGGCTTCTGGTGAGACCCAGTACTTC.

This rearrangement joins TRBV18 to TRBJ1-2; D might be TRBD1 (5 bases). The CDR3 is made up of 15 amino acids. V lost 1 base and J lost 2, with 11 bases in between. Germline CDR1 KGHSH, CDR2 LQKENI. The CDR3 sequence: CASSPRQGRNYGYTF. The CDR3 DNA reads as TGTGCCAGCTCACCACGGCAGGGTAGGAACTATGGCTACACCTTC.

The chain carries TRBV24-1 and TRBJ2-1; 8 nucleotides match TRBD2. Germline V gene sequence: CDR1 KGHDR, CDR2 SFDVKD. The CDR3 is 13 amino acids. V dropped 7 bases and J dropped 4; count of bases not matched to a gene: 2. In DNA form, the CDR3 reads TGTGCCACCAGCCGGGGGGGGTACAATGAGCAGTTCTTC. Its translation: CATSRGGYNEQFF.

The gene calls are TRBV6-1 and TRBJ2-7; 10 bases fit TRBD1. Germline CDR1 reads MNHNS; CDR2 reads SASEGT. The length of the CDR3 is 16 residues. The J segment lost 3 bases and the V segment lost 4 bases, leaving 9 bases of the junction unmatched. The CDR3 region has the DNA TGTGCCAGCAGTGCCACCGGGACAGGGGCCCTCTACGAGCAGTACTTC. It codes for CASSATGTGALYEQYF.

V usage is TRBV7-8 and J usage is TRBJ2-5, with D maybe TRBD2 (7 bases). This CDR3 comprises 13 residues. From germline, CDR1 is SGHVS and CDR2 FQNEAQ. Trimming stripped 6 bases from V and 5 bases from J, with 13 bases between. This CDR3 is CASRRGGGETQYF. The CDR3, as DNA: TGTGCCAGCAGGAGAGGGGGAGGGGAGACCCAGTACTTC.

This clone showed up many times. V gene TRBV2 combines with J gene TRBJ1-3; D not resolved. In germline, CDR1 is SNHLY, CDR2 FYNNEI. V gave up 4 bases and J gave up 0 bases, with 7 bases separating them. The CDR3 covers 14 residues. The CDR3 sequence: CASSAGISGNTIYF. CDR3 DNA sequence: TGTGCCAGCAGTGCGGGGATCTCTGGAAACACCATATATTTT.